These 6 T cell receptor beta chains originate from one sample sequenced in a study of blood T cell repertoires in COVID-19. The protocol was immunoSEQ multiplex PCR, while the TCRdb copy is restricted to in-frame clones and leaves out a portion. The sample contains roughly 200,000 clones, less than 85% of which appear only once. Sequencing was done on a sample of PBMCs or T cells enriched from blood (not recorded which). These receptors were taken from a man aged 35-49 years who had recovered from COVID-19.

The chain links TRBV6-2 or TRBV6-3 to TRBJ2-1, with D hard to call. CDR1 is MNHEY and CDR2 is SVGEGT in the germline V gene. The CDR3 is 11 amino acids. Trimming took 5 bases from V and 4 from J, leaving 3 bases between them. The CDR3 region is CASSQYNEQFF. The CDR3 bases are TGTGCCAGCAGTCAATACAATGAGCAGTTCTTC.

V gene TRBV30 combines with J gene TRBJ1-3; D may be TRBD1 (6 bases). The germline V and J ends were trimmed by 3 bases and 9 bases, with 9 bases remaining between them. The CDR3 has 11 residues. Germline lookup yields CDR1 GTSNPN and CDR2 SVGIG (reference sequence). The CDR3 coding sequence is TGTGCCTGGAGCGCACAGGGCACCATATATTTT. It specifies CAWSAQGTIYF.

This clone occurred a few times. The rearrangement joins TRBV4-3 to TRBJ1-4; D is unresolved. The length of the CDR3 is 13 residues. Germline lookup yields CDR1 LGHNA and CDR2 YSLEER. V gave up 0 bases and J gave up 6 bases, with 5 bases separating them. CDR3 sequence reads: CASSQDRHEKLFF. The CDR3 DNA follows: TGCGCCAGCAGCCAAGATCGTCATGAAAAACTGTTTTTT.

The chain employs TRBV3-1 (or the pseudogene TRBV3-2) and TRBJ1-3; D is unclear. This CDR3 has 16 amino acids. Germline V lookup: CDR1 LGHDT, CDR2 YNNKEL (reference sequence). Between the trimmed V and J ends, which lost 2 bases and 0 bases, there was a span of 11 bases. CDR3 in DNA: TGTGCCAGCAGCCAAACCTCAGCGTTCTCTGGAAACACCATATATTTT. This codes for CASSQTSAFSGNTIYF.

The chain couples TRBV10-3 to TRBJ1-1, with D possibly being TRBD1 (6 bases). CDR1 and CDR2 (germline): ENHRY, SYGVKD. The length of the CDR3 is 14 residues. Between the trimmed V and J ends, which lost 5 bases and 1 base, there was a span of 11 bases. The CDR3 sequence: CAISTDSTNTEAFF. In DNA form, the CDR3 reads TGTGCCATCAGTACGGACAGCACGAACACTGAAGCTTTCTTT.

The genes are TRBV10-3 and TRBJ2-3; D uncertain. This CDR3 is 14 amino acids long. Germline CDR1 ENHRY, CDR2 SYGVKD. V was cut by 8 bases and J by 4 bases, with 16 bases left in between. CDR3 DNA: TGTGCCATCGCCAGCGCTTCATCCGCAGATACGCAGTATTTT. Translation: CAIASASSADTQYF.